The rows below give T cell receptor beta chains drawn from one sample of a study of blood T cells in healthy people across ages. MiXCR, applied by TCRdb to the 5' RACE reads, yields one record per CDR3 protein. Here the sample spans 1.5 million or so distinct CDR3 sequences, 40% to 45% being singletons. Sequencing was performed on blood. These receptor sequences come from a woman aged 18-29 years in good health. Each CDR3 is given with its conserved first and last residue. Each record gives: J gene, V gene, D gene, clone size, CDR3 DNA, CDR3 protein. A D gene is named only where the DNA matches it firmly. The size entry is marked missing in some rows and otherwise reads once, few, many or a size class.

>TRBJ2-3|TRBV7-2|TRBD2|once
TGTGCCAGCAGCCCAGCTGCCGGGACTAGCATTCCGTATTTT
CASSPAAGTSIPYF
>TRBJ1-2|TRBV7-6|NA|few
TGTGCCAGCAGCCCGGACAGCGTAGGGTATGGCTACACCTTC
CASSPDSVGYGYTF
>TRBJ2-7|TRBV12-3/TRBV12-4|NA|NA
TGTGCCAGCAGTTCCTCCGGGACTGGGGTGCGCTACGAGCAGTACTTC
CASSSSGTGVRYEQYF
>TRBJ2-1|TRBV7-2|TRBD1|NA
TGTGCCAGCAGCTTAGGTACAGGGGGTACCTACAATGAGCAGTTCTTC
CASSLGTGGTYNEQFF
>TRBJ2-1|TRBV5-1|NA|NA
TGCGCCAGCAGCCAGATTACAGGGAAGCCGGTCAATGAGCAGTTCTTC
CASSQITGKPVNEQFF
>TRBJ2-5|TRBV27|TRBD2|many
TGTGCCAGCAGTTTGGCTACTAGCGGCCGAGAGACCCAGTACTTC
CASSLATSGRETQYF
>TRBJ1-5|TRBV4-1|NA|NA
TGCGCCAGCAGCCAAGTAACGGTAAATCAGCCCCAGCATTTT
CASSQVTVNQPQHF
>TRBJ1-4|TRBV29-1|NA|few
TGCAGCGTTGGTAGGGGTAATGAAAAACTGTTTTTT
CSVGRGNEKLFF
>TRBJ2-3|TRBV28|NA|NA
TGTGCCAGCAGTACCCCTAGTATAGATACGCAGTATTTT
CASSTPSIDTQYF
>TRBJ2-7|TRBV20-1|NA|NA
TGCAGTGCTGGAGATTCAACCCACACAGGGTACGAGCAGTACTTC
CSAGDSTHTGYEQYF
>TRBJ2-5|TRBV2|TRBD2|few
TGTGCCACAGGAATGAGAGCGGGGGTGGAGACCCAGTACTTC
CATGMRAGVETQYF
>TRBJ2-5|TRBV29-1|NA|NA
TGCAGCGTTGACCCAGGGGCAGGCACCCAGTACTTC
CSVDPGAGTQYF
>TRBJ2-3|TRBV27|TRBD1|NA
TGTGCCAGCAGGCTTCCTACAGGGGGCGCTTCGGCAGATACGCAGTATTTT
CASRLPTGGASADTQYF
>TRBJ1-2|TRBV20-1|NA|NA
TGCAGTGCCGAGGTAGCAGGGAGTAACTATGGCTACACCTTC
CSAEVAGSNYGYTF
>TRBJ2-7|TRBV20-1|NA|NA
TGCAGTGCGGAAAGACCCTACTCCTACAATGAGCAGTACTTC
CSAERPYSYNEQYF
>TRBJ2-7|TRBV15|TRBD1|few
TGTGCCACCAGCAGAGTGGGACAGGGTAACAATGAGCAGTACTTC
CATSRVGQGNNEQYF
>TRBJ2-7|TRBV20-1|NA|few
TGCAGTGCTCCGATTTGGGGCCGCTACGAGCAGTACTTC
CSAPIWGRYEQYF
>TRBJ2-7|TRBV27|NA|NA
TGTGCCAGCAGTTTATCCGAGGACACCTACGAGCAGTACTTC
CASSLSEDTYEQYF
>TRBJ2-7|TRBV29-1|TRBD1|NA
TGCAGCGTCTTACAGGGGAACACCGACGAGCAGTACTTC
CSVLQGNTDEQYF
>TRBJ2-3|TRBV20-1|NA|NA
TGCAGTGCCGTATTTGACAAGACGGCGCAGTATTTT
CSAVFDKTAQYF
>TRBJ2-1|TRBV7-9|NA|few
TGTGCCAGCAGCTTAGTCCCTAGCGCAAACAATGAGCAGTTCTTC
CASSLVPSANNEQFF
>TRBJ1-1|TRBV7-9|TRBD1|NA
TGTGCCAGCAGCTTAGTGGGGACAGGGACGGCTGAAGCTTTCTTT
CASSLVGTGTAEAFF
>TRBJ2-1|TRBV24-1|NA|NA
TGTGCCACCAGTGCGCTAGCTCACAATGAGCAGTTCTTC
CATSALAHNEQFF
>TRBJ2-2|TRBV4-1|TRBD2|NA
TGCGCCAGCAGCCCCCGGTGGCGCCCGGGACTAGCGGACTATCGCACCGGGGAGCTGTTTTTT
CASSPRWRPGLADYRTGELFF
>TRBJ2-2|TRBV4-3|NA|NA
TGCGCCAGCAGCCCTGCCCTTAGTAACCGGGAGCTGTTTTTT
CASSPALSNRELFF
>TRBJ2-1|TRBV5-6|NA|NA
TGTGCCAGCAGCTTGTCGAAGGCTGAGCAGTTCTTC
CASSLSKAEQFF
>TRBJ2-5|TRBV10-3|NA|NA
TGTGCCATCAGTGAGTCGATTGGCCGTAGGTACTTC
CAISESIGRRYF
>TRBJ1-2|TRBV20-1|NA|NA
TGCAGTACGACGGGGGGTTCCGGCTACACCTTC
CSTTGGSGYTF
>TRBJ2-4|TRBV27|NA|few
TGTGCCAGCAGACCTTCCACCGACATCCCGAGAGCCAAAAACATTCAGTACTTC
CASRPSTDIPRAKNIQYF
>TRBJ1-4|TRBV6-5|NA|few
TGTGCCAGCAGCCAACTCGGATATGAAAAACTGTTTTTT
CASSQLGYEKLFF
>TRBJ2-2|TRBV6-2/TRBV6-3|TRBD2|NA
TGTGCCAGCAGCATACTAGCGGGAGTAGGAAGTAGGACCGGGGAGCTGTTTTTT
CASSILAGVGSRTGELFF
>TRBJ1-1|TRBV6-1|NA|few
TGTGCCAGCAGTGAAGGACGGATCCTCATGAACACTGAAGCTTTCTTT
CASSEGRILMNTEAFF
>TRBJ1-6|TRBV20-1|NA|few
TGCAGTGCACCAAGCTCCTATAATTCACCCCTCCACTTT
CSAPSSYNSPLHF
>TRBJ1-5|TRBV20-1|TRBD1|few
TGCAGTGCTCGACAGGGGGCGAGCAATCAGCCCCAGCATTTT
CSARQGASNQPQHF
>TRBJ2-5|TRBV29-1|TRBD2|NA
TGCAGCGGTGTGACGTGGGACTACAATGAGCAGTACTTC
CSGVTWDYNEQYF
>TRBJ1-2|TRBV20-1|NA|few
TGCAGTGCTAGGCGACAGTCCTATGGCTACACCTTC
CSARRQSYGYTF
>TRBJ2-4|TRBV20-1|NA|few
TGCAGTGCTATAGCCGATCCCAAAAACATTCAGTACTTC
CSAIADPKNIQYF
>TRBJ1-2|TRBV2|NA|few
TGTGCCAGCAGTGAAGCTGGCGCAGACGTTAACTATGGCTACACCTTC
CASSEAGADVNYGYTF
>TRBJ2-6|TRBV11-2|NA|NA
TGTGCCAGCAATCAAGGCCGTGGGGGGGCCAACGTCCTGACTTTC
CASNQGRGGANVLTF
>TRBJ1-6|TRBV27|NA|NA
TGTGCCAGCAGTGTACGAGGGACAACTGAGATCTATAATTCACCCCTCCACTTT
CASSVRGTTEIYNSPLHF
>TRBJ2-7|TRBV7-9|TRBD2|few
TGTGCCAGCAGCTTAGTAAGCGGGAGCCCCTACGAGCAGTACTTC
CASSLVSGSPYEQYF
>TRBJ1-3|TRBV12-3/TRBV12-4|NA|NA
TGTGCCAGCAGTTTAAACCGGGGCCGTGGAAACACCATATATTTT
CASSLNRGRGNTIYF
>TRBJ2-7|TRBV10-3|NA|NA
TGTGCCACCCTTGGCGGGCTATCCTCCTACGAGCAGTACTTC
CATLGGLSSYEQYF
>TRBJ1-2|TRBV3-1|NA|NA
TGTGCCAGCAGCCCCTCGGGGGGGGCATGGGGCTACACCTTC
CASSPSGGAWGYTF
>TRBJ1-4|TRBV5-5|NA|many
TGTGCCAGCAGCTTGCTCACGGTAGAAAAACTGTTTTTT
CASSLLTVEKLFF
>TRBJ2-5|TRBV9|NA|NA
TGTGCCAGCAGCGTGCTGGGGGGGCAAGGAGAGACCCAGTACTTC
CASSVLGGQGETQYF
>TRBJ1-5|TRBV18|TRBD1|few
TGTGCCAGCTCACCGGGGACAGGTGGAACTCAGCCCCAGCATTTT
CASSPGTGGTQPQHF
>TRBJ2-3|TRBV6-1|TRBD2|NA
TGTGCCAGCAGGGAACCCCGTGAGCGGGGGTTCACAGATACGCAGTATTTT
CASREPRERGFTDTQYF
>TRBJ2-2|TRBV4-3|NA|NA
TGCGCCAGCAGCCAGGCCCGGACGTTCGGGGAGCTGTTTTTT
CASSQARTFGELFF
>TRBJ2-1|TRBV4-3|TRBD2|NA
TGCGCCAGCAGCCAAGATTGGAGGCTAGCGGGGGGGGTGGATGAGCAGTTCTTC
CASSQDWRLAGGVDEQFF
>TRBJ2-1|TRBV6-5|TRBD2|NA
TGTGCCAGCAGTTTTAGCGGGGGGTTCAATGAGCAGTTCTTC
CASSFSGGFNEQFF
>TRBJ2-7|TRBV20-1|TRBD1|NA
TGCAGTGCTAGTGGGGGACAGGGGTACTACGAGCAGTACTTC
CSASGGQGYYEQYF
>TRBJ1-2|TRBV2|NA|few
TGTGCCAGCAGACGAGAGGGAGGGCGGATCTATGGCTACACCTTC
CASRREGGRIYGYTF
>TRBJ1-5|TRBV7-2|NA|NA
TGTGCCAGCAGCTTAGCTGTTGGAGGTAATCAGCCCCAGCATTTT
CASSLAVGGNQPQHF
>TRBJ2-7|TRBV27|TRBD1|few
TGTGCCAGCAAACAGGGGGCGACCTACGAGCAGTACTTC
CASKQGATYEQYF
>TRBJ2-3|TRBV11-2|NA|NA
TGTGCCGGCAGTTTAAAGGGGATCACAGATACGCAGTATTTT
CAGSLKGITDTQYF
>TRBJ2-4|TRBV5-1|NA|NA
TGCGCCAGCAGCCCTGGACAGAGCAAAAACATTCAGTACTTC
CASSPGQSKNIQYF
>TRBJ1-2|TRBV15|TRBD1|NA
TGTGCCACCAGCAGAGATCGAAGGACAGGGGTCCACTATGGCTACACCTTC
CATSRDRRTGVHYGYTF
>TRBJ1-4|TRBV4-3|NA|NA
TGCGCCAGCAGCCCATTATGGGGGGTTAATGAAAAACTGTTTTTT
CASSPLWGVNEKLFF